Detailed here is one TCR beta chain. TCRdb keeps only in-frame clones here, not all; method: immunoSEQ multiplex PCR. Altogether over 85,000 clones are present, roughly 90% being singletons, with the ten largest covering around 3.9%. This record comes from a study of blood T cell repertoires in COVID-19. Germline loops: CDR1 SGHRS, CDR2 YFSETQ. The CDR3 totals 16 residues. The trim removed 1 base at V and 5 bases at J, leaving 8 bases unmatched. The receptor comes from a human donor with COVID-19, enrolled during active disease. The donor label of this sample is uncertain. The rearrangement links TRBV5-1 to TRBJ2-1; 8 bases are shared with TRBD1. What was sequenced was peripheral blood. DNA of the CDR3: TGCGCCAGCAGCTTGCCTAGACAGGGGACAGACAATGAGCAGTTCTTC. Its translation: CASSLPRQGTDNEQFF.